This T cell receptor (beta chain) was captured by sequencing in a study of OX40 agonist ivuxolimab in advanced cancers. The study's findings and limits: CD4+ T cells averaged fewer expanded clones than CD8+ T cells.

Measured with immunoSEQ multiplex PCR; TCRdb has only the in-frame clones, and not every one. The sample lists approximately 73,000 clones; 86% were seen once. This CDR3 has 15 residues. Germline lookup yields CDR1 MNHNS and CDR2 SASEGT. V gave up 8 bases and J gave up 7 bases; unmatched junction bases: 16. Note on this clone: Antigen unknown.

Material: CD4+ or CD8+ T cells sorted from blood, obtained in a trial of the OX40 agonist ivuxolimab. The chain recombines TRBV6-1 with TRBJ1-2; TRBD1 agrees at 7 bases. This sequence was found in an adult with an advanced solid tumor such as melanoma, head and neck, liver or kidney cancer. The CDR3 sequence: CASAERSGTVAGYTF. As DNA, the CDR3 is TGTGCCAGCGCCGAGCGGTCCGGGACAGTGGCTGGCTACACCTTC.